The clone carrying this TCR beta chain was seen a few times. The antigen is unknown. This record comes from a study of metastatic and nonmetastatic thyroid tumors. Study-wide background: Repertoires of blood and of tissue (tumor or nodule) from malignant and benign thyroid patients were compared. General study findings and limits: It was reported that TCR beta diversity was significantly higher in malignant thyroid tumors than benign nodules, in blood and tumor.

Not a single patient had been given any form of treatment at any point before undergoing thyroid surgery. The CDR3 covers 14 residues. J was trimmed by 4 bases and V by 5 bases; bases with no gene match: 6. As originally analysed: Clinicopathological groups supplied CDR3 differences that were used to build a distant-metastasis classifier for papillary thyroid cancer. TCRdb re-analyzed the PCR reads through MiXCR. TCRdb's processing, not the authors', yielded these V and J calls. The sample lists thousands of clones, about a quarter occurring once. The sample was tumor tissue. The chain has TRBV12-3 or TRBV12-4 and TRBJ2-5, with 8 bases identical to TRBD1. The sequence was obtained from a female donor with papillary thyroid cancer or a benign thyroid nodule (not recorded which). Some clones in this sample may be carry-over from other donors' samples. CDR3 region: CASSEHDRGETQYF. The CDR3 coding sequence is TGTGCCAGCAGTGAACATGACAGGGGAGAGACCCAGTACTTC.